This T cell receptor (beta chain) was sequenced during a study of CD8+ T cells in alopecia areata. The study's findings and limits: In patients, TCRs were shared less clearly than in mice, and HLA may possibly be involved. Higher clonality than in normal scalp was seen in lesional scalp, especially alopecia totalis/universalis. Alphabeta T cells residing in normal skin are also sequenced in scalp samples.

A word on this clone: Its antigen remains unknown.

CDR3 length: 16 residues. The V and J ends lost 0 bases and 0 bases, in that order; junction bases with no gene match: 3. CDR1 is SGHVS, CDR2 FNYEAQ, per germline. Once RNA had been extracted, it was reverse transcribed into cDNA to act as the sequencing template. The table came from immunoSEQ multiplex PCR; TCRdb's copy has only in-frame clones and leaves some out. This sample has 110,000 or so clones, with about 60% found just once. Sorted populations comprised CD4+ and CD8+ T cells obtained from PBMCs. This receptor was obtained from a human donor in good health. The source material was CD4+ T cells sorted from blood. V gene TRBV7-6 combines with J gene TRBJ2-3, with 7 nucleotides matching TRBD1. CDR3 residues: CASSLAPTGSTDTQYF. The CDR3 DNA reads TGTGCCAGCAGCTTAGCGCCGACAGGGAGCACAGATACGCAGTATTTT.